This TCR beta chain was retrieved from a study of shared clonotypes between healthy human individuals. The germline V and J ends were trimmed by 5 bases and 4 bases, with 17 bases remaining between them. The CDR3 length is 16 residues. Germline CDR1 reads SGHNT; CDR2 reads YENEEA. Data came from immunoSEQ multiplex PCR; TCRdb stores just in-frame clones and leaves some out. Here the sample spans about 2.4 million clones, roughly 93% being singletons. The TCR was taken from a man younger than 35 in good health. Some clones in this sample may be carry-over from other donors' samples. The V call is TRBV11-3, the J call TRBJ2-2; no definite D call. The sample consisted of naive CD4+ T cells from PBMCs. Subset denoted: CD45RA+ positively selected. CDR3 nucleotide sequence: TGTGCCAGCAGCCCCCGAGACAAGCGAGGCACCGGGGAGCTGTTTTTT. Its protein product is CASSPRDKRGTGELFF.